Shown below are 10 T cell receptor beta chains from a single sample sequenced in a study of cytomegalovirus exposure and HLA in healthy donors. It was with 60 Vbeta and 13 Jbeta primers that the PCR ran. Assay used: immunoSEQ multiplex PCR; TCRdb lists only in-frame clones, some missing. The sample carries around 140,000 clones, 82% recorded once. The sequenced material came from PBMCs. The origin of the receptors is a male donor in good health and CMV-seronegative.

This clone was observed a few times. This rearrangement joins TRBV4-3 to TRBJ1-2; D not resolved. The CDR3 length is 17 residues. With 0 bases removed from V and 4 bases from J, the gap between germline ends came to 18 bases. Germline loops: CDR1 LGHNA, CDR2 YSLEER. In DNA, the CDR3 is TGCGCCAGCAGCCAAGAGCCTATAGACGTGAGGAGCTATGGCTACACCTTC. Translating gives CASSQEPIDVRSYGYTF.

The V call is TRBV2, the J call TRBJ2-1; 7 bases line up with TRBD2. V shed 7 bases, J shed 15 bases, and the junction held 12 bases outside the gene matches. Germline CDR1 is SNHLY and CDR2 is FYNNEI. This CDR3 has 12 amino acids. The CDR3 is CASNLERGGGFF. The DNA of the CDR3 is TGTGCCAGCAACCTAGAGCGGGGAGGAGGGTTCTTC.

CDR3 sequence: CASSLVKLLEVSGANVLTF. Here the CDR3 DNA reads TGTGCCAGCAGCTTAGTAAAGTTATTGGAGGTCTCTGGGGCCAACGTCCTGACTTTC. The V gene is TRBV7-2, the J gene TRBJ2-6; possibly TRBD2 for D (5 bases). Germline CDR1 and CDR2: SGHTA and FQGNSA. CDR3 size: 19 residues. The V end was cut by 1 base, the J end by 0 bases, with 16 bases between. Looking up the rest from reference TRBV7-2 and TRBJ2-6 gives the full variable domain: GAGVSQSPSNKVTEKGKDVELRCDPISGHTALYWYRQSLGQGLEFLIYFQGNSAPDKSGLPSDRFSAERTGGSVSTLTIQRTQQEDSAVYLCASSLVKLLEVSGANVLTFGAGSRLTVL.

The J gene is TRBJ1-5, the V gene TRBV29-1, with TRBD1 identical over 12 bases. Losses at the gene ends were 7 bases for V and 4 bases for J; bases not matched to a gene: 2. This CDR3 has 13 residues. The germline gives CDR1 SQVTM, CDR2 ANQGSEA. DNA of the CDR3: TGCAGCGGGGGACAGGGGGCGAATCAGCCCCAGCATTTT. It yields the protein CSGGQGANQPQHF. Combining the CDR3 with reference TRBV29-1 and TRBJ1-5 gives the whole variable domain SAVISQKPSRDICQRGTSLTIQCQVDSQVTMMFWYRQQPGQSLTLIATANQGSEATYESGFVIDKFPISRPNLTFSTLTVSNMSPEDSSIYLCSGGQGANQPQHFGDGTRLSIL.

This sequence joins TRBV13 and TRBJ2-5; D is possibly TRBD2 (5 bases). Judging by the DNA end, TRBJ2-7 fits better; the J call may be wrong. The CDR3 has 14 residues. Germline-derived CDR1 and CDR2 are PRHDT and FYEKMQ (reference sequence). CDR3 protein: CASSLRLSYYEQYF. The CDR3 DNA follows: TGTGCCAGCAGCTTGAGACTAAGCTATTACGAGCAGTACTTC.

This clone was detected only a few times. The chain is built from TRBV9 and TRBJ1-2; D call uncertain. CDR3 size: 14 residues. From germline, CDR1 is SGDLS and CDR2 YYNGEE. Trimming shortened V by 3 bases and J by 4 bases, and 13 bases separated the two germline ends. This chain's CDR3 is CASSAFGESYGYTF. The CDR3 coding sequence is TGTGCCAGCAGCGCTTTTGGGGAGTCCTATGGCTACACCTTC.

The rearrangement links TRBV9 to TRBJ2-7, with unresolved D. Germline loops: CDR1 SGDLS, CDR2 YYNGEE. The CDR3 is made up of 14 amino acids. The ends were cut back, 0 bases at V and 2 bases at J, with 9 bases in the middle. This CDR3 is CASSVASSPYEQYF. DNA of the CDR3: TGTGCCAGCAGCGTAGCGAGTTCTCCCTACGAGCAGTACTTC.

The chain is built from TRBV5-6 and TRBJ1-1; a weak D match, TRBD1 (6 bases). CDR1 is SGHDT, CDR2 YYEEEE, per germline. V was shortened by 0 bases and J by 5 bases, with 11 bases between the two germline ends. The CDR3 is 14 residues long. The DNA of the CDR3 is TGTGCCAGCAGCTTGGAGGGGGGAGGGACTGAAGCTTTCTTT. This encodes CASSLEGGGTEAFF.

This clone was seen just once. The rearrangement uses TRBV29-1 and TRBJ2-7; 12 bases are shared with TRBD2. This CDR3 has 17 residues. Germline CDR1 SQVTM, CDR2 ANQGSEA. V lost 2 bases, J lost 2 bases, and 10 bases stayed unmatched. The chain's CDR3 is CSVEWRLTSGSPYEQYF. For the CDR3, the DNA is TGCAGCGTTGAATGGCGTTTGACTAGCGGGAGCCCCTACGAGCAGTACTTC.

Of note for this clone: One end of the junction is discordant with germline, which a read error may explain. The V and J genes are TRBV11-2 and TRBJ1-2; perhaps TRBD1 as D (5 bases). Germline V gene data show CDR1 as SGHAT and CDR2 as FQNNGV. The CDR3 runs to 16 residues. The CDR3 coding sequence is TGTGCCAGCAGCCGCTTATCCCTGTCCAGGGACTACGGCTACACCTTC. Its translation is CASSRLSLSRDYGYTF.